This T cell receptor beta chain was sequenced for a study of circulating CD8 cells and anti-PD-1 response in melanoma. TCR libraries were prepared from roughly 15 ng of total RNA with the QIAseq Immune Repertoire TCR panel. TCRdb analysed the reads with MiXCR anew, one entry per CDR3 protein. The table lists fewer than 300 distinct CDR3 sequences, roughly a tenth of them singletons. Sorting of live CD3+CD8+TCRalphabeta+ cells by PD-1 and/or TIGIT gave four subsets. Germline V CDR1 and CDR2: KGHDR, SFDVKD. The CDR3 runs to 15 residues. The ends were cut back, 4 bases at V and 5 bases at J, with 14 bases in the middle. This clonotype counts as large.

The chain is built from TRBV24-1 and TRBJ2-1, with D unclear. The specimen comprised CD8+ T cells from PBMCs, sampled at baseline or after one month of anti-PD-1 therapy (not recorded which). The sequence derives from a human donor with melanoma. For the CDR3, the DNA is TGTGCCACCAGTGACACCCGGCCCCCTAACAATGAGCAGTTCTTC. Translation gives CATSDTRPPNNEQFF.